This T cell receptor (beta chain) emerged from a study of spatial heterogeneity in lung cancer. As for the study in general: Counts of TCR transcripts in tumor regions correlated strongly with a matched bulk RNA-seq T cell module score.

The ends lost 2 bases at V and 6 bases at J; junction bases unmatched: 8. The CDR3 is 17 residues long. TCRdb fed the 5' RACE reads into MiXCR, producing one record per CDR3 protein. The sample yields several thousand distinct CDR3 sequences, roughly an eighth seen once. Study observations and caveats: Tumors with more nonsynonymous mutations had more expanded intratumoral alpha and beta TCRs.

The time point: sample taken at primary tumor resection. Points on this clonotype: The antigen is not known.

This chain links TRBV12-3 or TRBV12-4 with TRBJ2-1; 12 nucleotides align to TRBD2. This TCR was sampled from a male donor with early-stage non-small cell lung cancer. Material: lung tumor tissue, obtained at surgery. The CDR3 DNA sequence: TGTGCCAGCAGTTTATGGCTAGCGGGAGGGTTTTTCAATGAGCAGTTCTTC. Its translation: CASSLWLAGGFFNEQFF.